Below, 10 T cell receptor beta chains from the same sample are listed, as sequenced in a study of T-cell memory formation after mild COVID-19. MiXCR, applied by TCRdb to the 5' RACE reads, yields one record per CDR3 protein. The sample has 250,000 to 300,000 distinct CDR3 sequences, 15% to 20% seen once; the top ten hold roughly 23%. Sample: PBMCs or a T cell subset sorted from them (not recorded which). The receptors here all came from a man aged 18 to 29 who had mild COVID-19 (a few samples of this study predate the infection). Cell type and time point are not known.

The chain has TRBV7-6 and TRBJ1-2, with D uncertain. CDR1 SGHVS and CDR2 FNYEAQ come from the germline V gene. CDR3 length: 14 amino acids. Trimming removed 5 bases from V and 4 bases from J, with 14 bases in between. CDR3 sequence: CASSVDGSLYGYTF. Here the CDR3 DNA reads TGTGCCAGCAGCGTGGACGGGAGCCTCTATGGCTACACCTTC.

The chain combines TRBV6-4 with TRBJ2-5; the D gene could be TRBD1 or TRBD2 (5 bases each). There are 14 residues in the CDR3. V was clipped by 4 bases and J by 2 bases, with 11 bases between them. In germline, CDR1 is MRHNA, CDR2 SNTAGT. CDR3 sequence (DNA): TGTGCCAGCAGTGTTGGGGACCTACAAGAGACCCAGTACTTC. Protein product: CASSVGDLQETQYF.

This clonotype has just a few counts. The V and J genes are TRBV11-2 and TRBJ2-5; D may correspond to TRBD1 or TRBD2 (5 bases each). Germline loops: CDR1 SGHAT, CDR2 FQNNGV. The CDR3 covers 12 residues. Trimming removed 5 bases at V and 14 bases at J, with 18 bases between. The CDR3 DNA reads TGTGCCAGCAGCCCTCCCGGGACCCCAGCCTACTTC. Protein product: CASSPPGTPAYF.

This clonotype has more than one count but fewer than ten. This chain uses TRBV18 with TRBJ1-6, with TRBD1 matching 7 bases. The length of the CDR3 is 14 residues. Per germline, CDR1 KGHSH and CDR2 LQKENI. V lost 3 bases, J lost 8 bases, and 4 bases stayed unmatched. This chain's CDR3 is CASSPGQPDSPLHF. CDR3 coding DNA: TGTGCCAGCTCACCGGGACAGCCCGATTCACCCCTCCACTTT.

This clonotype was seen repeatedly, ten times or more. The chain links TRBV7-6 to TRBJ2-2; 7 bases align to TRBD2. CDR1 is SGHVS, CDR2 FNYEAQ, per germline. After removal of 5 bases from V and 9 bases from J, the junction contained 15 bases not matched to a gene. This CDR3 comprises 16 residues. For the CDR3, the DNA is TGTGCCAGCAGCCACAGCGGGACCCCCGACGGCCGGGAGCTGTTTTTT. Amino acid sequence: CASSHSGTPDGRELFF.

This clonotype was seen a few times. V usage is TRBV28 and J usage is TRBJ1-1, with a tentative D call TRBD1 (5 bases). With 11 bases removed from V and 5 bases from J, the gap between germline ends came to 24 bases. Germline V gene lookup returns CDR1 MDHEN and CDR2 SYDVKM. This CDR3 is 15 amino acids long. CDR3 in amino acids: CASSVGGGMRTEAFF. For the CDR3, the DNA is TGTGCCTCTTCCGTCGGGGGGGGAATGAGGACTGAAGCTTTCTTT.

The rearrangement links TRBV7-8 to TRBJ2-1; perhaps TRBD1 as D (5 bases). The CDR3 sequence is 13 residues long. V gave up 4 bases and J gave up 8 bases, with 12 bases separating them. The V gene's germline CDR1 is SGHVS and CDR2 FQNEAQ. DNA for the CDR3: TGTGCCAGCAGCTCTGGCAGGGTAGATGAGCAGTTCTTC. Amino acids: CASSSGRVDEQFF.

The J gene is TRBJ2-3, the V gene TRBV7-9; D call uncertain. CDR1 is SEHNR, CDR2 FQNEAQ, per germline (reference sequence). There are 15 residues in the CDR3. The V and J ends lost 2 bases and 0 bases respectively, with 9 bases between them. The CDR3 loop is CASSLLITSTDTQYF. The CDR3 nucleotides read TGTGCCAGCAGCTTATTGATTACTAGCACAGATACGCAGTATTTT.

The rearrangement uses TRBV20-1 and TRBJ2-7; 9 bases agree with TRBD1. The trim removed 6 bases at V and 3 bases at J, leaving 9 bases unmatched. Germline CDR1 and CDR2: DFQATT and SNEGSKA (reference sequence). The CDR3 is made up of 14 amino acids. CDR3 sequence (DNA): TGCAGTGCGAGCCGGGACAGGGCAAACTACGAGCAGTACTTC. It specifies CSASRDRANYEQYF.

This clonotype was seen a few times. This sequence joins TRBV6-5 and TRBJ2-1; 12 positions agree with TRBD2. This CDR3 is built from 15 residues. V shed 5 bases and J 6 bases; nucleotides not matched to a gene: 5. Looked up from germline, CDR1 is MNHEY and CDR2 is SVGAGI. As DNA, the CDR3 is TGTGCCAGCAGTCACCGGACTAGCGGGGTCAATGAGCAGTTCTTC. This encodes CASSHRTSGVNEQFF.